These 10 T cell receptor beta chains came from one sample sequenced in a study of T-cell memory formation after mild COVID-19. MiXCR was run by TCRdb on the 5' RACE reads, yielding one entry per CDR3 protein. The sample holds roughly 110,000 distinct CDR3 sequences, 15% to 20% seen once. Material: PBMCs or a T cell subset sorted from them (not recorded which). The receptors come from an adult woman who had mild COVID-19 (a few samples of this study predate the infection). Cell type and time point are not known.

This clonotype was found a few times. The CDR3 loop reads CASSNGNFPYEQYF. CDR3 nucleotides: TGTGCCAGTAGTAACGGAAACTTCCCCTACGAGCAGTACTTC. This chain connects TRBV19 to TRBJ2-7; D unclear. V was shortened by 4 bases and J by 2 bases, with 12 bases between the two germline ends. CDR3 size: 14 residues. Germline assignment: CDR1 LNHDA and CDR2 SQIVND (reference sequence).

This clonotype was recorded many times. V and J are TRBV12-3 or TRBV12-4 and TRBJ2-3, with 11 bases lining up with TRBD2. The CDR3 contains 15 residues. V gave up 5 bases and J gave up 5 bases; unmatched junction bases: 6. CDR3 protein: CASSHSGLAGDTQYF. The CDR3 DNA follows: TGTGCCAGCAGTCATTCAGGACTAGCGGGAGATACGCAGTATTTT.

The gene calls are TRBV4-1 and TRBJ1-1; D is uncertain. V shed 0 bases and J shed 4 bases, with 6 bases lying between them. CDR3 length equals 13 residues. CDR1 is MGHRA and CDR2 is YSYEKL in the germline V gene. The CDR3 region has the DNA TGCGCCAGCAGCCAAGATTCGGGCACTGAAGCTTTCTTT. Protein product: CASSQDSGTEAFF.

The CDR3 loop is CSASQGAGNTEAFF. The CDR3 DNA is TGCAGTGCTAGCCAGGGGGCGGGGAACACTGAAGCTTTCTTT. This chain links TRBV20-1 with TRBJ1-1; 8 bases map to TRBD1. Germline CDR1 is DFQATT and CDR2 is SNEGSKA (reference sequence). V was pared by 3 bases and J by 1 base, with 4 bases of the junction left unmatched. The CDR3 contains 14 residues.

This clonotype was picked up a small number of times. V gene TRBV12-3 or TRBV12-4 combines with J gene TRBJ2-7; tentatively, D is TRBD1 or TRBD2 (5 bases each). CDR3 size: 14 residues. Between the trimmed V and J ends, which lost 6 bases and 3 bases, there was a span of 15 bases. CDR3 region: CASRFRDPGYEQYF. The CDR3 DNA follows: TGTGCCAGCAGATTCCGGGACCCCGGCTACGAGCAGTACTTC.

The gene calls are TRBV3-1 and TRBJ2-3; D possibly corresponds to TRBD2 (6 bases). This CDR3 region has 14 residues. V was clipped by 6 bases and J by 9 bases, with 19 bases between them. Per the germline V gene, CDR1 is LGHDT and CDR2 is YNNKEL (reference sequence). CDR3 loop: CASSRLDGTVTQYF. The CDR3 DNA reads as TGTGCCAGCAGTCGACTAGATGGAACTGTAACGCAGTATTTT.

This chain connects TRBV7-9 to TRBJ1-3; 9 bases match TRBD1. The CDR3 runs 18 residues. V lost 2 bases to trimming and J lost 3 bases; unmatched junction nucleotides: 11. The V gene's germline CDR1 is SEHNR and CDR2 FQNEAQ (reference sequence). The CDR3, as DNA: TGTGCCAGCAGCTTAAGCCGCTCGGACAGGGGATTTGGAAACACCATATATTTT. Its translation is CASSLSRSDRGFGNTIYF.

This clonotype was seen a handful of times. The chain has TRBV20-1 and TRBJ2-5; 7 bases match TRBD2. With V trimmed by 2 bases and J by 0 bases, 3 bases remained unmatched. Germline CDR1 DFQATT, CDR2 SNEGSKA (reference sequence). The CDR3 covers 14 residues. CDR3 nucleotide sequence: TGCAGTGCTAGACGGGAGGTGTACCAAGAGACCCAGTACTTC. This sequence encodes CSARREVYQETQYF.

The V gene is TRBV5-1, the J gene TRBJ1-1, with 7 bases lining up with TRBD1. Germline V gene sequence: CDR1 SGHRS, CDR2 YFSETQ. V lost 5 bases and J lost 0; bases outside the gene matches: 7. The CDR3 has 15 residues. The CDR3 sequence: CASSFTGALNTEAFF. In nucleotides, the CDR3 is TGCGCCAGCAGTTTCACAGGGGCCCTGAACACTGAAGCTTTCTTT.

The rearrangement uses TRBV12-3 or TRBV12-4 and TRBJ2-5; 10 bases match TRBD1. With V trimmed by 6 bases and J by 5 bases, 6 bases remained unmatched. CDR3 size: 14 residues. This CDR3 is CASSFDRGQETQYF. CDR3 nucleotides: TGTGCCAGCAGCTTCGACAGGGGGCAGGAGACCCAGTACTTC.